This TCR beta chain was retrieved from a study of CD8+CD57+ T cells in acquired aplastic anemia. Study outcomes and limitations: Patients and controls had in common approximately 29 CD8+ CDR3 sequences.

This clonotype was seen ten or more times. The antigen is unknown. CDR3 length: 13 amino acids. Trimming took off 0 bases at V and 11 bases at J, with 11 bases between the two ends. The germline V gene has CDR1 WNHNN and CDR2 SYGVQD (reference sequence). TCR beta VDJ and CDR3 were profiled, and genomic DNA was the template. TCRdb independently ran MiXCR on the reads; one entry per CDR3 protein. The sample includes hundreds of thousands of distinct CDR3 sequences, just under 70% seen only once; the top ten take 3.5% to 4.5%. The material sequenced was sorted CD4+, CD8+, or CD8+CD57+ T cells (not recorded which) from PBMCs. The TCR comes from a human donor in good health, serving as a control. The rearrangement joins TRBV10-1 to TRBJ2-1; D is possibly TRBD1 (5 bases). Here the CDR3 DNA reads TGCGCCAGCAGTGAGTCGGGGCCTTCCAAGCAGTTCTTC. It is translated as CASSESGPSKQFF.